This T cell receptor (beta chain) was recovered during a study of chronic HIV infection and antiretroviral therapy. In TCRdb, the 5' RACE reads were re-called with MiXCR into one record per CDR3 protein. The sample consists of 40,000 to 50,000 distinct CDR3 sequences, approximately 20% of them appearing once. Trimming removed 3 bases from V and 1 base from J; junction bases left unmatched: 2. The CDR3 spans 16 residues. CDR1 is SGHRS, CDR2 YFSETQ, per germline. The TCR originated in an adult who had HIV and had not received antiretroviral therapy, or was an uninfected healthy control (not recorded which). The sample consisted of peripheral blood. The chain is built from TRBV5-1 and TRBJ2-2, with 11 bases lining up with TRBD2. The CDR3 DNA reads TGCGCCAGCAGCTCCGGGACTAGCGGGAACACCGGGGAGCTGTTTTTT. Protein product: CASSSGTSGNTGELFF.